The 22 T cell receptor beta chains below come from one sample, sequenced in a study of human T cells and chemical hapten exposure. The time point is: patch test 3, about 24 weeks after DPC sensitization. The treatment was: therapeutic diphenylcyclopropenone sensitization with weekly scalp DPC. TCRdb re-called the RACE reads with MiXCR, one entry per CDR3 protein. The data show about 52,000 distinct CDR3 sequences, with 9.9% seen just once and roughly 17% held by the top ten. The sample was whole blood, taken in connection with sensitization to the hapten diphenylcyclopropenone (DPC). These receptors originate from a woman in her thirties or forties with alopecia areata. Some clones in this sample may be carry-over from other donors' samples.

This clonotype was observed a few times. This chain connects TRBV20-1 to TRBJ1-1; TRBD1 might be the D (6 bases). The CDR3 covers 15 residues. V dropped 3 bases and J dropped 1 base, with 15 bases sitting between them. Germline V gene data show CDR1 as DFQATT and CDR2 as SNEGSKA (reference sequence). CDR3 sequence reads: CSARGPGHQNTEAFF. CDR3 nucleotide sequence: TGCAGTGCTAGGGGTCCGGGACACCAGAACACTGAAGCTTTCTTT.

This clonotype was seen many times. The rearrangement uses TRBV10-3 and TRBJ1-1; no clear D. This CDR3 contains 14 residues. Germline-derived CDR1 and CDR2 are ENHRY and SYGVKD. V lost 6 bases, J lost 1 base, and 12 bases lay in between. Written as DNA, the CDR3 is TGTGCCATCAGGGAAGGGCAAGGGAACACTGAAGCTTTCTTT. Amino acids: CAIREGQGNTEAFF.

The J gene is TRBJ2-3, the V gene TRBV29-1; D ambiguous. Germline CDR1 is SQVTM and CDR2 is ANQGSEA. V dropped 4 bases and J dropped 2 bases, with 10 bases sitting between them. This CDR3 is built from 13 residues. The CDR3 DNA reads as TGCAGCGTTGGGCAGGCCACCACAGATACGCAGTATTTT. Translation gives CSVGQATTDTQYF.

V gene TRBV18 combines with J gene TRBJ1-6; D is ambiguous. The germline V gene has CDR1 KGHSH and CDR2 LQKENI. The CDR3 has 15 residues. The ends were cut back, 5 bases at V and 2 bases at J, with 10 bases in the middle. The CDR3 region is CASSWKGTYNSPLHF. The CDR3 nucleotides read TGTGCCAGCTCATGGAAGGGTACCTATAATTCACCCCTCCACTTT. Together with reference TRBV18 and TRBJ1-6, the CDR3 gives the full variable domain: NAGVMQNPRHLVRRRGQEARLRCSPMKGHSHVYWYRQLPEEGLKFMVYLQKENIIDESGMPKERFSAEFPKEGPSILRIQQVVRGDSAAYFCASSWKGTYNSPLHFGNGTRLTVT.

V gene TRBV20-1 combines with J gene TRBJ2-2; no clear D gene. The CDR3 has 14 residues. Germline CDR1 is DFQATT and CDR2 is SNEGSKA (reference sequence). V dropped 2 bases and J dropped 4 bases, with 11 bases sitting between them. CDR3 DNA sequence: TGCAGTGCTAGAATGGGGTACGGCACCGGGGAGCTGTTTTTT. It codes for CSARMGYGTGELFF.

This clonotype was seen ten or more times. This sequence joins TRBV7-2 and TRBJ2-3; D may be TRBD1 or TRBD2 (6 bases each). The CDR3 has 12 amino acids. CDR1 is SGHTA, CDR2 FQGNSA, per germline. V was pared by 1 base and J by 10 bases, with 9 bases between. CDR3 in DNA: TGTGCCAGCAGCTTAGTAGGGGGGCCGCAGTATTTT. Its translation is CASSLVGGPQYF.

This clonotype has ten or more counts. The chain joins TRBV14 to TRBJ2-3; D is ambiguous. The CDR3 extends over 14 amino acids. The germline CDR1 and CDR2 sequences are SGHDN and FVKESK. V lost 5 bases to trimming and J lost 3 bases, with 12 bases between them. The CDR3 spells CASSYLLGTDTQYF. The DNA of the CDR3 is TGTGCCAGCAGCTATTTATTAGGGACAGATACGCAGTATTTT.

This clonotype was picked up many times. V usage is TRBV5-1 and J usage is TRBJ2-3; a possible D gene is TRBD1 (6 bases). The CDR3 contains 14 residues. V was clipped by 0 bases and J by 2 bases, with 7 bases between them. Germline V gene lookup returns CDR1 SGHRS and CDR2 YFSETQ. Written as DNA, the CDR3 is TGCGCCAGCAGCTTGGGGACAGCCACAGATACGCAGTATTTT. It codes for CASSLGTATDTQYF. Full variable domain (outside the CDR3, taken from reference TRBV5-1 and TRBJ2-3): KAGVTQTPRYLIKTRGQQVTLSCSPISGHRSVSWYQQTPGQGLQFLFEYFSETQRNKGNFPGRFSGRQFSNSRSEMNVSTLELGDSALYLCASSLGTATDTQYFGPGTRLTVL.

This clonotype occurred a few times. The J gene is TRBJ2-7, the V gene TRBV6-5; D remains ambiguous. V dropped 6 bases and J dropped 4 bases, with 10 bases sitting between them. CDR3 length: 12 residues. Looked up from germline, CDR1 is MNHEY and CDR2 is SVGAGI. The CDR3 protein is CASSPQNYEQYF. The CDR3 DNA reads TGTGCCAGCAGCCCTCAGAATTACGAGCAGTACTTC.

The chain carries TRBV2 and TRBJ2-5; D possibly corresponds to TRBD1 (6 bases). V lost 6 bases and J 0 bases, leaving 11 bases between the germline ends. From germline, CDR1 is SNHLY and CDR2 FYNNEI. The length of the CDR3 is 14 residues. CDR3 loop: CASSRGQNQETQYF. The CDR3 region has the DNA TGTGCCAGCAGCCGAGGACAGAACCAAGAGACCCAGTACTTC.

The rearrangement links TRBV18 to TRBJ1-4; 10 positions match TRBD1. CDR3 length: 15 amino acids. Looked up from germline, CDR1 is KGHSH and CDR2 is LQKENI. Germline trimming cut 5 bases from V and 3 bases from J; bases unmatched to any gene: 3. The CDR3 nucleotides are TGTGCCAGCTCATCCGGACAGGGGGCTAATGAAAAACTGTTTTTT. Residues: CASSSGQGANEKLFF.

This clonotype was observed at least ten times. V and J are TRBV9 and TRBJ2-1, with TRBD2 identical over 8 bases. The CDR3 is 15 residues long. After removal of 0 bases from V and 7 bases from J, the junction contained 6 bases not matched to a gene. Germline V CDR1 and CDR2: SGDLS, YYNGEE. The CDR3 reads CASSVVGGARNEQFF. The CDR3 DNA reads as TGTGCCAGCAGCGTAGTCGGGGGGGCCAGGAATGAGCAGTTCTTC.

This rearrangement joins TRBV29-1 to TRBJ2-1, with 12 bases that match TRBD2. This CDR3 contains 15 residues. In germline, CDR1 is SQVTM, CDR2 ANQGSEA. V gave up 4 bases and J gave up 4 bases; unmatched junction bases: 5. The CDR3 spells CSVAVGLAGYNEQFF. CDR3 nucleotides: TGCAGCGTTGCGGTAGGACTAGCGGGGTACAATGAGCAGTTCTTC.

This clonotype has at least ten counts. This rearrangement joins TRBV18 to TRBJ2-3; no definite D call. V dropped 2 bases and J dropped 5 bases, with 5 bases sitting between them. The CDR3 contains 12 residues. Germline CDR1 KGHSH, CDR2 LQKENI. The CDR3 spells CASSPDRDTQYF. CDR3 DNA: TGTGCCAGCTCACCAGATAGAGATACGCAGTATTTT.

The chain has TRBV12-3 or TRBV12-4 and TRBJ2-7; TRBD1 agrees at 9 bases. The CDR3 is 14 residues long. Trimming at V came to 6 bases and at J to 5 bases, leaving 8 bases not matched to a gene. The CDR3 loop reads CASSPGTGTNEQYF. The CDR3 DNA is TGTGCCAGCAGCCCCGGGACAGGGACGAACGAGCAGTACTTC.

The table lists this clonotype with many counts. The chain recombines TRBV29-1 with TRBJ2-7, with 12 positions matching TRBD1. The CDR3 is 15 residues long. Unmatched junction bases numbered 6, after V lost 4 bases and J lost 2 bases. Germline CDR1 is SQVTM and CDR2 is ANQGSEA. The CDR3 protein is CSVGPGTGGPYEQYF. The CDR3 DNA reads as TGCAGCGTTGGCCCGGGGACAGGGGGCCCCTACGAGCAGTACTTC.

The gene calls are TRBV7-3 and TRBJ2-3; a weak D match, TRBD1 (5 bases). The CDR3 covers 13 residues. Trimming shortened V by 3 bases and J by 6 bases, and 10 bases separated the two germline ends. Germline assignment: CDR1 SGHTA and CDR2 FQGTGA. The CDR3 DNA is TGTGCCAGCAGCTTCGAAAGACAGGATACGCAGTATTTT. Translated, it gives CASSFERQDTQYF.

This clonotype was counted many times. The CDR3 DNA follows: TGTGCCAGCAGCTTCCCCCACGGTGGAGAGACCCAGTACTTC. Its translation is CASSFPHGGETQYF. The rearrangement uses TRBV7-3 and TRBJ2-5, with D unresolved. The CDR3 consists of 14 residues. Germline CDR1 SGHTA, CDR2 FQGTGA. V was trimmed by 3 bases and J by 4 bases, leaving 12 bases between them.

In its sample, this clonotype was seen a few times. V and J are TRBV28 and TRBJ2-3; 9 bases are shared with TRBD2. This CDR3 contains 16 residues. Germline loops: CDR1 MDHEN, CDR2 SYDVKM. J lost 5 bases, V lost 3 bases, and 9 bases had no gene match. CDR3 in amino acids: CASSFLRAGGLDTQYF. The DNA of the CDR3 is TGTGCCAGCAGTTTCTTACGAGCGGGGGGTTTAGATACGCAGTATTTT.

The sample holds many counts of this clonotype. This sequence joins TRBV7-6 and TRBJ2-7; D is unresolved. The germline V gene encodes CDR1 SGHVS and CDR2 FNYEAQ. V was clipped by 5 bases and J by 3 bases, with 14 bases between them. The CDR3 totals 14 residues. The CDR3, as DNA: TGTGCCAGCAGCCCCGGACCCTTGAGCTACGAGCAGTACTTC. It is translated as CASSPGPLSYEQYF.

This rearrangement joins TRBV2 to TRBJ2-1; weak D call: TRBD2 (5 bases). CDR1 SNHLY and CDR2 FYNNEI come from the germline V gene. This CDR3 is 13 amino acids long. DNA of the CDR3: TGTGTCGTATCCGGGATCTCCTACAATGAGCAGTTCTTC. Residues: CVVSGISYNEQFF.

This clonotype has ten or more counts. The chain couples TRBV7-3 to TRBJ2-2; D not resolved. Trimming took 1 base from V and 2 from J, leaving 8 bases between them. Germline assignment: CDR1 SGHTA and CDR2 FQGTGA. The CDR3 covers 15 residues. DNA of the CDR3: TGTGCCAGCAGCTTAAGGCCAATTAACACCGGGGAGCTGTTTTTT. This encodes CASSLRPINTGELFF.